This record concerns one T cell receptor beta chain sequence. This entry comes from a study of blood T cell repertoires in COVID-19. Study as a whole: Sites across the United States, Italy and Spain contributed samples from acute and convalescent COVID-19. Nucleic acid was either cDNA or gDNA, and it came from T cells, B-cell-depleted T cells, or PBMCs.

Here immunoSEQ multiplex PCR was the method, and the copy in TCRdb shows in-frame clones only, minus some. The table lists around 37,000 clones, 75% to 90% of them singletons. With V trimmed by 7 bases and J by 6 bases, 9 bases remained unmatched. CDR1 SGHRS and CDR2 YFSETQ come from the germline V gene. This CDR3 comprises 15 residues. Sequences were obtained from peripheral blood. This receptor was obtained from a man between 45 and 60 years old with active or convalescent COVID-19. The chain uses TRBV5-1 and TRBJ2-2, with 10 bases aligning to TRBD1. This CDR3 is CASGLRQGAAGELFF. Here the CDR3 DNA reads TGCGCCAGCGGGCTCCGACAGGGGGCGGCCGGGGAGCTGTTTTTT. The full variable domain, completed using reference TRBV5-1 and TRBJ2-2, is KAGVTQTPRYLIKTRGQQVTLSCSPISGHRSVSWYQQTPGQGLQFLFEYFSETQRNKGNFPGRFSGRQFSNSRSEMNVSTLELGDSALYLCASGLRQGAAGELFFGEGSRLTVL.